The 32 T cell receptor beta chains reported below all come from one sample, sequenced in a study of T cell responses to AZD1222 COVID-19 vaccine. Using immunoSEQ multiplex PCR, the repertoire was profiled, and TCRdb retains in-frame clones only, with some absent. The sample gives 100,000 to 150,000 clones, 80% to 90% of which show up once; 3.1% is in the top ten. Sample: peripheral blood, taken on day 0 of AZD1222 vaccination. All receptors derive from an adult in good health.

The CDR3 here is CAISPTGSLSGNTIYF. The DNA of the CDR3 is TGTGCCATCAGCCCGACAGGGTCCCTTTCTGGAAACACCATATATTTT. This rearrangement joins TRBV10-3 to TRBJ1-3; 7 bases are a match to TRBD1. V trimming: 6 bases; J trimming: 1 base; junction bases outside the gene matches: 9. Germline lookup yields CDR1 ENHRY and CDR2 SYGVKD. This CDR3 comprises 16 residues.

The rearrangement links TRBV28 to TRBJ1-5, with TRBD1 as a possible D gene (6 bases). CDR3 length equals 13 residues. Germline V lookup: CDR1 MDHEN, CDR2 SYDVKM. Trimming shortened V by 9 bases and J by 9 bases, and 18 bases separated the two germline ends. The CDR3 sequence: CARTPTGRRPQHF. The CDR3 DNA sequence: TGTGCCAGAACTCCGACAGGTCGTCGGCCCCAGCATTTT.

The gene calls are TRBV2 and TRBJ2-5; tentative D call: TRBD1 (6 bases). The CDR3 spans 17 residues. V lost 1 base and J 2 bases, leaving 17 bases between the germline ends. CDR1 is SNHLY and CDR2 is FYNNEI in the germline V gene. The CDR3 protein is CASSEGRKVGAQETQYF. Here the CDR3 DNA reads TGTGCCAGCAGTGAAGGGAGGAAGGTGGGGGCTCAAGAGACCCAGTACTTC.

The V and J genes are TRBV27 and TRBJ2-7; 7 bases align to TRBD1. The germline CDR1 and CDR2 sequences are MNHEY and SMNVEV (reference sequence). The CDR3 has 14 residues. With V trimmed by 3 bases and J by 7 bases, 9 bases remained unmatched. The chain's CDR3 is CASSFGQAYGEQYF. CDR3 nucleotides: TGTGCCAGCAGTTTTGGACAGGCCTACGGGGAGCAGTACTTC.

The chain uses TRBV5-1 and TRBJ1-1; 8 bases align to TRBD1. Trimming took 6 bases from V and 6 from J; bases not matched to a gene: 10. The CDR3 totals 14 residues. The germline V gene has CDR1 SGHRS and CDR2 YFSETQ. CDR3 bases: TGCGCCAGCATCGGTACAGGGGGAGGGGCTGAAGCTTTCTTT. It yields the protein CASIGTGGGAEAFF.

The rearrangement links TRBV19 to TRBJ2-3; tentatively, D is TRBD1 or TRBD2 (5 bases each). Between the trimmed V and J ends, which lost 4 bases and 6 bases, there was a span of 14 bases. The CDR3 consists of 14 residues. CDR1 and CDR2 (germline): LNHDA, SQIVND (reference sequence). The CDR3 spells CASSNSQGGDTQYF. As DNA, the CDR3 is TGTGCCAGTAGTAATTCCCAGGGCGGGGATACGCAGTATTTT.

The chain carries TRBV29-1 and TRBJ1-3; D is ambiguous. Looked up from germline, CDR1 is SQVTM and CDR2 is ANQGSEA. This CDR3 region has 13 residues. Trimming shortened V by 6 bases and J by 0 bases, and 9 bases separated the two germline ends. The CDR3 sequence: CSVVSGSGNTIYF. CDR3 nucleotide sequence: TGCAGCGTCGTGTCGGGCTCTGGAAACACCATATATTTT.

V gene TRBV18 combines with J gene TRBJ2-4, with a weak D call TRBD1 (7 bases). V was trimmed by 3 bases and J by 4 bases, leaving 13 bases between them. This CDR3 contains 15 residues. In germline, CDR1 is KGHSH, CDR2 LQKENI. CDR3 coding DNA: TGTGCCAGCTCACCGGGAGGCAGGGGGAAAAACATTCAGTACTTC. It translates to CASSPGGRGKNIQYF.

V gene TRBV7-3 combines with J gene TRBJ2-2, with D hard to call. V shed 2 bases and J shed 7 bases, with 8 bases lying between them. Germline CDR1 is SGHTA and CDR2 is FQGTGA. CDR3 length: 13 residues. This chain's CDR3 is CASSLPKGGELFF. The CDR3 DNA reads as TGTGCCAGCAGCTTACCCAAGGGCGGGGAGCTGTTTTTT.

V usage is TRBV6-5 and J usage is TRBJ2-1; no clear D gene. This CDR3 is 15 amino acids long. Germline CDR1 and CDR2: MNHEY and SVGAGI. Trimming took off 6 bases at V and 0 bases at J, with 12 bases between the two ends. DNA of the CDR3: TGTGCCAGCAGCCTCCAATTAAGCTCCTACAATGAGCAGTTCTTC. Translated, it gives CASSLQLSSYNEQFF.

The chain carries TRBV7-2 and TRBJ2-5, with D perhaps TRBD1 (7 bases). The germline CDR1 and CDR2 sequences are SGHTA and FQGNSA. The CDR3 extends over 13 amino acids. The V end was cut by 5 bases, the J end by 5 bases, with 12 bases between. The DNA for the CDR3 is TGTGCCAGCAGCCCGACAGGGAGGGAGACCCAGTACTTC. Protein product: CASSPTGRETQYF.

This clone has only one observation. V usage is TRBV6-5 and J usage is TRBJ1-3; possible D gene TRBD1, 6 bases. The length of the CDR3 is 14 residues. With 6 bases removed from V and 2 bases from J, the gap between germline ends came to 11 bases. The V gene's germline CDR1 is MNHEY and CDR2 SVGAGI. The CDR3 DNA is TGTGCCAGCAGCCTAGGGGGGGCTGGAAACACCATATATTTT. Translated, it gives CASSLGGAGNTIYF.

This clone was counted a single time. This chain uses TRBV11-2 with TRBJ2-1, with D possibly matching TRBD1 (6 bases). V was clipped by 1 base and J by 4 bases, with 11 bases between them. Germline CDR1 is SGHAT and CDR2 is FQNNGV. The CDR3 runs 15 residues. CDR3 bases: TGTGCCAGCAGCTTAGGGGACATAGATTACAATGAGCAGTTCTTC. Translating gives CASSLGDIDYNEQFF.

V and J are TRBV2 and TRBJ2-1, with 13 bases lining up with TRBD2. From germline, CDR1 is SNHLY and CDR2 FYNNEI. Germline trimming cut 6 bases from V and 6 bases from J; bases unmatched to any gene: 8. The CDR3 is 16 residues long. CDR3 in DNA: TGTGCCAGCAGCCTAGGGACTAGCGGGGATCCCAATGAGCAGTTCTTC. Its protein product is CASSLGTSGDPNEQFF.

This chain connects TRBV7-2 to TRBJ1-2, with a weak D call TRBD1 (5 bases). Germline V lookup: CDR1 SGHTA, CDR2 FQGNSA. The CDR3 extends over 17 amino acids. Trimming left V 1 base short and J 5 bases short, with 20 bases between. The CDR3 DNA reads TGTGCCAGCAGCTTAGGTTCAGACAGCCGGAGTCGGTATGGCTACACCTTC. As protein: CASSLGSDSRSRYGYTF.

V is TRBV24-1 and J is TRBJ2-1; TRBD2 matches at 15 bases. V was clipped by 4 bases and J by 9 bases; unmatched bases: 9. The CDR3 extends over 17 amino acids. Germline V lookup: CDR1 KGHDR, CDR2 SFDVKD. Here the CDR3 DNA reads TGTGCCACCAGTGAAAGGACTAGCGGGAGGGTCGGAGGTGAGCAGTTCTTC. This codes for CATSERTSGRVGGEQFF.

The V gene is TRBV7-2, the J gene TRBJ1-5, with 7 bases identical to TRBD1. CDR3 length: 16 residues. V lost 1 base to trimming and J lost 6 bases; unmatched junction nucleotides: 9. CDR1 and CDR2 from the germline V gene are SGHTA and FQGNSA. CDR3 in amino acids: CASSLVGGGAGQPQHF. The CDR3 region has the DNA TGTGCCAGCAGCTTAGTGGGAGGGGGCGCGGGTCAGCCCCAGCATTTT. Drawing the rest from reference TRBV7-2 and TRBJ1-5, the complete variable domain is GAGVSQSPSNKVTEKGKDVELRCDPISGHTALYWYRQSLGQGLEFLIYFQGNSAPDKSGLPSDRFSAERTGGSVSTLTIQRTQQEDSAVYLCASSLVGGGAGQPQHFGDGTRLSIL.

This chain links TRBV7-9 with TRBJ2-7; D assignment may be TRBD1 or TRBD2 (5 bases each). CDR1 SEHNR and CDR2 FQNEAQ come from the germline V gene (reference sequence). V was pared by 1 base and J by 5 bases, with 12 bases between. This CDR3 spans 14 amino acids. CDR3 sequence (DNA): TGTGCCAGCAGCTTAGGCTGGGACGCGGACGAGCAGTACTTC. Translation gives CASSLGWDADEQYF.

The DNA of the CDR3 is TGTGCCAGTAGTCCGAGGCCGGGACAGGGCCACTACGAGCAGTACTTC. It translates to CASSPRPGQGHYEQYF. V usage is TRBV19 and J usage is TRBJ2-7; TRBD1 aligns across 9 bases. Germline CDR1 and CDR2: LNHDA and SQIVND (reference sequence). The CDR3 sequence is 16 residues long. The J segment lost 3 bases and the V segment lost 5 bases, leaving 11 bases of the junction unmatched.

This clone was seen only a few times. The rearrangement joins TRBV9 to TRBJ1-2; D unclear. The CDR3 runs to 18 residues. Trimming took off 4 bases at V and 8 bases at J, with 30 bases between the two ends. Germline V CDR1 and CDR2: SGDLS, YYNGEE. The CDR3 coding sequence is TGTGCCAGCAGCCCCCGTGCTGCAGGCTCATCTCGCCCGACGGGCTACACCTTC. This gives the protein CASSPRAAGSSRPTGYTF. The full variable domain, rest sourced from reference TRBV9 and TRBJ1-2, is DSGVTQTPKHLITATGQRVTLRCSPRSGDLSVYWYQQSLDQGLQFLIQYYNGEERAKGNILERFSAQQFPDLHSELNLSSLELGDSALYFCASSPRAAGSSRPTGYTFGSGTRLTVV.

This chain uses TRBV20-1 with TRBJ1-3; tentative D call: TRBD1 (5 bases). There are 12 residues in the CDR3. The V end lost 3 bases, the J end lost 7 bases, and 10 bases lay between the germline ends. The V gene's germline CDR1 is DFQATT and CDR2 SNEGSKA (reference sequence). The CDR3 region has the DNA TGCAGTGCTAGTCAGGGCAGCAACACCATATATTTT. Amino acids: CSASQGSNTIYF.

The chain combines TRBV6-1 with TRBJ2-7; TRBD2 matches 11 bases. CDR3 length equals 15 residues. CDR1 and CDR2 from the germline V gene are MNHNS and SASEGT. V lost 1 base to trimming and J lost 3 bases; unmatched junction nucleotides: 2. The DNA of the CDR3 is TGTGCCAGCAGTGAAGAAACTAGCGGGAGCTACGAGCAGTACTTC. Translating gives CASSEETSGSYEQYF.

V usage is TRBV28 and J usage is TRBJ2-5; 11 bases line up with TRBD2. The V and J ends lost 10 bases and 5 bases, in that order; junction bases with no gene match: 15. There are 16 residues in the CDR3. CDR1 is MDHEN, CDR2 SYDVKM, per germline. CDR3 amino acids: CANTRPILAGEETQYF. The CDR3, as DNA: TGTGCCAACACCCGACCCATACTAGCGGGAGAGGAGACCCAGTACTTC.

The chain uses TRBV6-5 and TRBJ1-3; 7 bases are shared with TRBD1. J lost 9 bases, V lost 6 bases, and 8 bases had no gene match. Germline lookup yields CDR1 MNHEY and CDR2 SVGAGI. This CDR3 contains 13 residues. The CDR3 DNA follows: TGTGCCAGCAGCTACGGCAGGGGGGGCACCATATATTTT. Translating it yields CASSYGRGGTIYF.

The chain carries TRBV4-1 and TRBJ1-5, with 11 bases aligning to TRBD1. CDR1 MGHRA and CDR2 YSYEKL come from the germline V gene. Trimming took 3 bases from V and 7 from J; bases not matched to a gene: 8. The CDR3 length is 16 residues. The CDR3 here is CASSQDRGLIGQPQHF. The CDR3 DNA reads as TGCGCCAGCAGCCAGGACAGGGGGCTTATAGGCCAGCCCCAGCATTTT.

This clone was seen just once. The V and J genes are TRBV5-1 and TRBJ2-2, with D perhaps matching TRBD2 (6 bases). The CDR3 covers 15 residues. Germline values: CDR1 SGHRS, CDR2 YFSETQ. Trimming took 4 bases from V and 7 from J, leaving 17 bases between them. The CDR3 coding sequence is TGCGCCAGCAGCCTAGGAGGGATAACGGGCGGGGAGCTGTTTTTT. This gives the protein CASSLGGITGGELFF.

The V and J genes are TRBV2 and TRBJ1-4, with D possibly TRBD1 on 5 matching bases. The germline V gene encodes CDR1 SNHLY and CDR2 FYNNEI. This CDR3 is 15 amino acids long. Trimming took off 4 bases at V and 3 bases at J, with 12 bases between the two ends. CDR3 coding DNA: TGTGCCAGCAGTGGGACACCCTCGTCTAATGAAAAACTGTTTTTT. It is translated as CASSGTPSSNEKLFF.

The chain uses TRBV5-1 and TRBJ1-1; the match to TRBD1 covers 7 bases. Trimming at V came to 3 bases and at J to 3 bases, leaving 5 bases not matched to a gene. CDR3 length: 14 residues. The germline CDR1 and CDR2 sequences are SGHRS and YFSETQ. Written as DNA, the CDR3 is TGCGCCAGCAGCTACAGGGGAAGAGACACTGAAGCTTTCTTT. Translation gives CASSYRGRDTEAFF.

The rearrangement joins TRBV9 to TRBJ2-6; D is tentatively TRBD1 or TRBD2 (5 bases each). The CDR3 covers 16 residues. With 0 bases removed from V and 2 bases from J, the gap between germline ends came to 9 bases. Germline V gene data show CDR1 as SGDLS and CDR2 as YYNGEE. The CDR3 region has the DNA TGTGCCAGCAGCGTAGCTTGGGGGACTGGGGCCAACGTCCTGACTTTC. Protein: CASSVAWGTGANVLTF.

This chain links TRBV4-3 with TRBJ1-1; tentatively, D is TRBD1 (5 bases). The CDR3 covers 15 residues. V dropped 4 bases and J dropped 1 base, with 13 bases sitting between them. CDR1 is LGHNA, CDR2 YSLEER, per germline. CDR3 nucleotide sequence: TGCGCCAGCAGCCCTGGGGGTCACCCGAACACTGAAGCTTTCTTT. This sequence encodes CASSPGGHPNTEAFF.

The CDR3 protein is CASSQDLEGLNYGYTF. CDR3 nucleotides: TGCGCCAGCAGCCAAGATCTCGAGGGACTCAACTATGGCTACACCTTC. This chain links TRBV4-3 with TRBJ1-2; tentative D call: TRBD1 (5 bases). V was clipped by 0 bases and J by 2 bases, with 13 bases between them. CDR3 length equals 16 residues. Per germline, CDR1 LGHNA and CDR2 YSLEER.

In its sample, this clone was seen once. The CDR3: CASRRRQGAVTEAFF. In DNA form, the CDR3 reads TGTGCCAGTAGGCGTCGACAGGGCGCAGTTACTGAAGCTTTCTTT. V usage is TRBV19 and J usage is TRBJ1-1, with 7 bases identical to TRBD1. Trimming cost V 6 bases and J 5 bases; bases outside gene matches: 12. Germline assignment: CDR1 LNHDA and CDR2 SQIVND (reference sequence). CDR3 size: 15 residues. The full variable domain, completed using reference TRBV19 and TRBJ1-1, is DGGITQSPKYLFRKEGQNVTLSCEQNLNHDAMYWYRQDPGQGLRLIYYSQIVNDFQKGDIAEGYSVSREKKESFPLTVTSAQKNPTAFYLCASRRRQGAVTEAFFGQGTRLTVV.